This is a list of T cell receptor beta chains from one sample in a study of T cell repertoires in cytomegalovirus infection. TCRdb ran MiXCR on the reads and lists one entry per CDR3 protein. The sample gives approximately 990,000 distinct CDR3 sequences, about 33% of which show up once; roughly an eighth is in the top ten. No antigen has been assigned to these receptors. This material consisted of cultured CD8+ T cells from PBMCs, taken from culture after CMV antigen stimulation. These receptors were obtained from a human donor in good health (CMV status not recorded). Some clones in this sample may be carry-over from other donors' samples. Both conserved end residues are part of each CDR3. A D gene is named only where the DNA matches it firmly. Only some rows state a clone size, as once, few, many or a class for expanded clones.

TGTGCCATCAGTGAAGGTCAGGGGTATGAGCAGTTCTTC | CAISEGQGYEQFF | - | - | TRBJ2-1 | TRBV10-3
TGTGCCAGTAGCCCGACAGGGGTTGGCTACACCTTC | CASSPTGVGYTF | few | TRBD1 | TRBJ1-2 | TRBV19
TGTGCCAGCAGCCGATTTGACAGCTACAATGAGCAGTTCTTC | CASSRFDSYNEQFF | - | - | TRBJ2-1 | TRBV7-9
TGCAGTGCTAGGGTACCACGGACAGCTAACTATGGCTACACCTTC | CSARVPRTANYGYTF | - | - | TRBJ1-2 | TRBV20-1
TGTGCCGGAGAAAGGGAGAAGGCCTCCAAGAGAACCCAGTACTTC | CAGEREKASKRTQYF | - | - | TRBJ2-5 | TRBV6-1
TGTGCCAGCAGCAAGCGTGGGGGGGATGGCTACACCTTC | CASSKRGGDGYTF | few | - | TRBJ1-2 | TRBV7-6
TGTGCCAGCAGCCAGGAAGGAGGCCCGCGACCTTCTTGGCAGTTCTTC | CASSQEGGPRPSWQFF | once | - | TRBJ2-1 | TRBV3-1
TGCGCCAGCAGCCAAGAAGCCGACAGGCCCACTGAAGCTTTCTTT | CASSQEADRPTEAFF | - | - | TRBJ1-1 | TRBV4-3
TGTGCCAGCAGTTTAGCTAGCCCCAAAGAGACCCAGTACTTC | CASSLASPKETQYF | few | - | TRBJ2-5 | TRBV12-3/TRBV12-4
TGTGCCAGCAGTCTAGGGGGTGGACCAGCCTACGAGCAGTACTTC | CASSLGGGPAYEQYF | - | - | TRBJ2-7 | TRBV12-3/TRBV12-4
TGTGCCAGTAGTAGACCCGGGACAGGGGCCGGAGGGAACACTGAAGCTTTCTTT | CASSRPGTGAGGNTEAFF | - | TRBD1 | TRBJ1-1 | TRBV19
TGTGCCAGCAGTGAAGGGGGCTGGGTCACTGAAGCTTTCTTT | CASSEGGWVTEAFF | - | - | TRBJ1-1 | TRBV2
TGTGCCAGCAGTTACAGAGAGGGGGCGGACACTGAAGCTTTCTTT | CASSYREGADTEAFF | once | TRBD1 | TRBJ1-1 | TRBV6-2/TRBV6-3
TGTGCCAGCAGCTTAGAAGGGACAGCCGTCGCAGATACGCAGTATTTT | CASSLEGTAVADTQYF | many | TRBD1 | TRBJ2-3 | TRBV7-2
TGTGCCAGTAGTCATATTGGGACGGGGAACACTGAAGCTTTCTTT | CASSHIGTGNTEAFF | - | - | TRBJ1-1 | TRBV19
TGTGCCACCAGTTTGTGGTCGCAGGGGAACACCGGGGAGCTGTTTTTT | CATSLWSQGNTGELFF | - | - | TRBJ2-2 | TRBV24-1
TGTGCCAGCAGCTTCCTGCCGGGACAGAGCTATCGGACTGAAGCTTTCTTT | CASSFLPGQSYRTEAFF | - | TRBD1 | TRBJ1-1 | TRBV7-9
TGTGCCAGCAGCTTGGGTCGGGTAAAGAGCTCCTACAATGAGCAGTTCTTC | CASSLGRVKSSYNEQFF | - | - | TRBJ2-1 | TRBV7-3
TGTGCCAGCAGCCCATGGGACACCTATAGCAATCAGCCCCAGCATTTT | CASSPWDTYSNQPQHF | - | - | TRBJ1-5 | TRBV7-9
TGTGCCAGCAGCAAGCGCGCGGGGGCCTACTACAATGAGCAGTTCTTC | CASSKRAGAYYNEQFF | few | - | TRBJ2-1 | TRBV7-6
TGTGCCAGCAGCCTGGACTGGACAGGGTACAATGAGCAGTTCTTC | CASSLDWTGYNEQFF | few | TRBD1 | TRBJ2-1 | TRBV11-3
TGTGCCAGCAGAGACTACCCCGAAGAGACCCAGTACTTC | CASRDYPEETQYF | - | - | TRBJ2-5 | TRBV6-5
TGTGCCAGCACCCCAACATCAACTAATGAAAAACTGTTTTTT | CASTPTSTNEKLFF | few | - | TRBJ1-4 | TRBV6-6
TGTGCCAGTCCACCAACCCCGGGGGGTAGCACAGATACGCAGTATTTT | CASPPTPGGSTDTQYF | many | TRBD2 | TRBJ2-3 | TRBV12-3/TRBV12-4
TGTGCCAGTCATGGGCGGCAGGGTGACAATCAGCCCCAGCATTTT | CASHGRQGDNQPQHF | - | - | TRBJ1-5 | TRBV19
TGTGCCAGCAGCTGGGTTCAGGGCGATGAAAAACTGTTTTTT | CASSWVQGDEKLFF | - | - | TRBJ1-4 | TRBV5-6
TGTGCCAGCAGCTCACCGGGACAGGACTCTTTATATGGCTACACCTTC | CASSSPGQDSLYGYTF | few | TRBD1 | TRBJ1-2 | TRBV7-9
TGTGCCAGCAGTGACGGGACGGCTCAAACCTTC | CASSDGTAQTF | - | - | TRBJ1-2 | TRBV2
TGTGCCAGCAGGCCTATCACCGGGACAGGTGCACCCAATGAGCAGTTCTTC | CASRPITGTGAPNEQFF | - | TRBD1 | TRBJ2-1 | TRBV4-2
TGTGCCAGCAGCAGGACAGGGGGAGAGACAGATACGCAGTATTTT | CASSRTGGETDTQYF | many | TRBD1 | TRBJ2-3 | TRBV7-8
TGTGCCAGCAGTTACTTTGGGACTAGCGGAAGGCGGCAGACCCAGTACTTC | CASSYFGTSGRRQTQYF | few | TRBD2 | TRBJ2-5 | TRBV6-2/TRBV6-3
TGTGCCAGCAGTCCCCTAAAGCCCCTGACTAGCGGGGGTGGGAATGAGCAGTTCTTC | CASSPLKPLTSGGGNEQFF | - | TRBD2 | TRBJ2-1 | TRBV27
TGTGCCAGCAGCTTTTCGGGGTCAGGCCAAGAGACCCAGTACTTC | CASSFSGSGQETQYF | - | - | TRBJ2-5 | TRBV7-6
TGCGCCAGCATACAGGGGCAGGGGACCGGGGAGCTGTTTTTT | CASIQGQGTGELFF | - | TRBD1 | TRBJ2-2 | TRBV5-1
TGCGCCAGCAGCCAAGCCGGGACAGGGTATCGAGCAGATACGCAGTATTTT | CASSQAGTGYRADTQYF | few | TRBD1 | TRBJ2-3 | TRBV4-1
TGTGCCAGCAGCTTTATGAGCGGGGAAAAGAATGAGCAGTTCTTC | CASSFMSGEKNEQFF | many | TRBD2 | TRBJ2-1 | TRBV7-6
TGTGCCTACTGGAGGGAGATAGGCTACACCTTC | CAYWREIGYTF | - | - | TRBJ1-2 | TRBV6-1
TGTGCCAGCAGTTACTCGAACTCTGCGGGCCAAGAGACCCAGTACTTC | CASSYSNSAGQETQYF | - | - | TRBJ2-5 | TRBV6-6
TGTGCCAGCAGTCGACTAGCGGGGACCCACAATGAGCAGTTCTTC | CASSRLAGTHNEQFF | - | TRBD2 | TRBJ2-1 | TRBV6-1
TGTGCCAGCGGCCCTCTAAGCTGGGTCCAAGAGACCCAGTACTTC | CASGPLSWVQETQYF | few | - | TRBJ2-5 | TRBV2
TGTGCCAGCAGTCCGGTTCCCTCTCCTGTGATAAATGAGCAGTTCTTC | CASSPVPSPVINEQFF | few | - | TRBJ2-1 | TRBV7-9
TGTGCCAGCAGTTTATGGCTAGCGGGGGCGCAAGAGACCCAGTACTTC | CASSLWLAGAQETQYF | many | TRBD2 | TRBJ2-5 | TRBV12-3/TRBV12-4
TGTGCCACCAGTGATTTGGCGACAGGGGTGACCGGGGAGCTGTTTTTT | CATSDLATGVTGELFF | - | TRBD1 | TRBJ2-2 | TRBV24-1
TGTGCCAGCAGTTACACAGGGACAGGGGGAATTAGTTCACCCCTCCACTTT | CASSYTGTGGISSPLHF | - | TRBD1 | TRBJ1-6 | TRBV6-5
TGCAGTGCTAGAGATTGGGGACATTCCCTAGGCGATGAGCAGTTCTTC | CSARDWGHSLGDEQFF | few | - | TRBJ2-1 | TRBV20-1
TGTGCCAGTAGTATTGCCTTCTCTGGGGCCAACGTCCTGACTTTC | CASSIAFSGANVLTF | - | - | TRBJ2-6 | TRBV19
TGTGCCAGCAGTGCGAGCGGGGGCCAGGTCTCCTACAATGAGCAGTTCTTC | CASSASGGQVSYNEQFF | - | TRBD2 | TRBJ2-1 | TRBV6-4
TGTGCCAGCAGTTCCAGGGAACCTGGCTACACCTTC | CASSSREPGYTF | - | - | TRBJ1-2 | TRBV7-9
TGTGCCAAACAATCTACACTTTGCAATCAGCCCCAGCATTTT | CAKQSTLCNQPQHF | - | - | TRBJ1-5 | TRBV27
TGTGCCATCAGTGAGTCAAACTGGGGGCTGAACTATGGCTACACCTTC | CAISESNWGLNYGYTF | - | - | TRBJ1-2 | TRBV10-3